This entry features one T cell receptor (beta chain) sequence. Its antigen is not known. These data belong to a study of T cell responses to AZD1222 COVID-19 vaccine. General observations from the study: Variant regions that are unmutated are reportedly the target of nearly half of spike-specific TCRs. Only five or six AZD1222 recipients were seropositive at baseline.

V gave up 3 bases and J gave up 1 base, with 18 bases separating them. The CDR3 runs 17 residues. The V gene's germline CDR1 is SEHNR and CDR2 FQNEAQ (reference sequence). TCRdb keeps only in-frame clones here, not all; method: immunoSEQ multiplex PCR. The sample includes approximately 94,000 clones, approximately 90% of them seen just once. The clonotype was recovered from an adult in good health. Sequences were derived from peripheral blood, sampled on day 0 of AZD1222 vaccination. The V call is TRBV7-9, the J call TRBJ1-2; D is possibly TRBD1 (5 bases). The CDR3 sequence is CASSFRDGSLLNYGYTF. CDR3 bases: TGTGCCAGCAGCTTCCGGGACGGATCCCTCCTTAACTATGGCTACACCTTC.